What follows are 30 T cell receptor beta chains derived from one specimen sequenced in a study of blood T cell repertoires in COVID-19. Measured with immunoSEQ multiplex PCR; TCRdb has only the in-frame clones, and not every one. The top ten clones hold 7% of a sample with some 91,000 clones, around 80% of them seen once. The sequenced sample consisted of peripheral blood. The receptor set was obtained from a man between 70 and 80 years old with acute or convalescent COVID-19.

The chain couples TRBV19 to TRBJ1-2; D not resolved. The germline gives CDR1 LNHDA, CDR2 SQIVND (reference sequence). With 10 bases removed from V and 4 bases from J, the gap between germline ends came to 13 bases. This CDR3 comprises 12 residues. The CDR3 loop reads CATLVGLYGYTF. The CDR3 bases are TGTGCCACCCTCGTCGGACTCTATGGCTACACCTTC.

The chain is built from TRBV10-2 and TRBJ2-7; 8 nucleotides agree with TRBD2. Germline V gene lookup returns CDR1 WSHSY and CDR2 SAAADI. The CDR3 consists of 16 residues. V gave up 7 bases and J gave up 3 bases; unmatched junction bases: 14. The CDR3 loop reads CASKSGLAGTYYEQYF. The CDR3 DNA follows: TGCGCCAGCAAATCAGGGCTAGCGGGTACTTACTACGAGCAGTACTTC.

This sequence joins TRBV10-3 and TRBJ1-1; no clear D. Germline loops: CDR1 ENHRY, CDR2 SYGVKD. The CDR3 has 15 amino acids. Trimming took 10 bases from V and 0 from J, leaving 18 bases between them. The CDR3 bases are TGTGCCACGACCCAACCACAGTACATGAACACTGAAGCTTTCTTT. This sequence encodes CATTQPQYMNTEAFF.

This clone came up a few times. The rearrangement joins TRBV2 to TRBJ2-5, with a possible D match to TRBD2 (5 bases). V lost 4 bases, J lost 3 bases, and 9 bases lay in between. Germline lookup yields CDR1 SNHLY and CDR2 FYNNEI. The CDR3 sequence is 13 residues long. The CDR3 sequence is CASSGIAKETQYF. The CDR3 DNA sequence: TGTGCCAGCAGTGGAATAGCGAAAGAGACCCAGTACTTC.

This chain uses TRBV5-1 with TRBJ1-4; 9 bases are shared with TRBD1. CDR3 size: 15 residues. With 4 bases clipped from V and 6 bases from J, the junction kept 7 bases outside the gene matches. Germline V gene lookup returns CDR1 SGHRS and CDR2 YFSETQ. The CDR3 region has the DNA TGCGCCAGCAGCCCTGGGACAGGGTTCTATGAAAAACTGTTTTTT. Residues: CASSPGTGFYEKLFF. Full variable domain (outside the CDR3, taken from reference TRBV5-1 and TRBJ1-4): KAGVTQTPRYLIKTRGQQVTLSCSPISGHRSVSWYQQTPGQGLQFLFEYFSETQRNKGNFPGRFSGRQFSNSRSEMNVSTLELGDSALYLCASSPGTGFYEKLFFGSGTQLSVL.

The genes are TRBV24-1 and TRBJ1-1, with D possibly matching TRBD1 (5 bases). The CDR3 spans 14 residues. Germline CDR1 reads KGHDR; CDR2 reads SFDVKD. Trimming took 5 bases from V and 1 from J, leaving 10 bases between them. The CDR3 is CATSAGDGNTEAFF. The CDR3 region has the DNA TGTGCCACCAGTGCGGGGGATGGGAACACTGAAGCTTTCTTT.

The V and J genes are TRBV5-1 and TRBJ2-7; perhaps TRBD2 as D (5 bases). Trimming took 4 bases from V and 0 from J, leaving 11 bases between them. CDR3 length: 14 amino acids. Germline CDR1 SGHRS, CDR2 YFSETQ. The CDR3 DNA is TGCGCCAGCAGCGAGGCGGGTACCTCCTACGAGCAGTACTTC. Its protein is CASSEAGTSYEQYF.

The chain recombines TRBV20-1 with TRBJ1-3; the D is unclear. The CDR3 extends over 11 amino acids. CDR1 and CDR2 (germline): DFQATT, SNEGSKA (reference sequence). Deletions cut 7 bases from V and 4 bases from J, with 8 bases between. The CDR3 loop reads CSGANGNTIYF. The DNA of the CDR3 is TGCAGTGGAGCGAACGGAAACACCATATATTTT.

The genes are TRBV2 and TRBJ2-7; TRBD1 agrees at 7 bases. The J segment lost 3 bases and the V segment lost 5 bases, leaving 7 bases of the junction unmatched. The CDR3 spans 14 residues. The V gene's germline CDR1 is SNHLY and CDR2 FYNNEI. The CDR3 region is CASSPNRGDYEQYF. For the CDR3, the DNA is TGTGCCAGCAGTCCGAACAGGGGAGACTACGAGCAGTACTTC.

This chain uses TRBV11-2 with TRBJ1-1; unclear D gene. Germline lookup yields CDR1 SGHAT and CDR2 FQNNGV. Trimming pared 5 bases from V and 5 bases from J, leaving 15 bases between. The CDR3 is 14 residues long. CDR3 loop: CASSAREISTEAFF. DNA of the CDR3: TGTGCCAGCAGCGCCCGCGAAATTAGTACTGAAGCTTTCTTT. The whole variable domain, remainder taken from reference TRBV11-2 and TRBJ1-1, is EAGVAQSPRYKIIEKRQSVAFWCNPISGHATLYWYQQILGQGPKLLIQFQNNGVVDDSQLPKDRFSAERLKGVDSTLKIQPAKLEDSAVYLCASSAREISTEAFFGQGTRLTVV.

The rearrangement joins TRBV19 to TRBJ1-5, with D perhaps TRBD1 (5 bases). There are 13 residues in the CDR3. The V end lost 4 bases, the J end lost 5 bases, and 9 bases lay between the germline ends. Germline CDR1 is LNHDA and CDR2 is SQIVND (reference sequence). CDR3 residues: CASSKDSYQPQHF. CDR3 sequence (DNA): TGTGCCAGTAGTAAAGACAGTTATCAGCCCCAGCATTTT.

The chain joins TRBV12-5 to TRBJ1-1; 8 bases line up with TRBD1. The germline V gene has CDR1 LGHNT and CDR2 FRNRAP. V dropped 5 bases and J dropped 4; count of bases not matched to a gene: 9. CDR3 length: 15 residues. The CDR3 loop is CASGGETGAFTEAFF. CDR3 DNA sequence: TGTGCTAGTGGTGGGGAGACAGGGGCGTTCACTGAAGCTTTCTTT.

The chain employs TRBV7-9 and TRBJ2-5; 10 bases are a match to TRBD2. The junction had 5 bases not matched to a gene; V was cut back by 3 bases and J by 4 bases. The CDR3 has 15 residues. Germline V gene sequence: CDR1 SEHNR, CDR2 FQNEAQ (reference sequence). The CDR3 nucleotides read TGTGCCAGCAGCTTCGAGCGGGGGGGCAGAGAGACCCAGTACTTC. Translation gives CASSFERGGRETQYF.

The chain links TRBV5-1 to TRBJ2-3; TRBD2 agrees at 15 bases. After removal of 4 bases from V and 6 bases from J, the junction contained 18 bases not matched to a gene. This CDR3 has 20 amino acids. The germline CDR1 and CDR2 sequences are SGHRS and YFSETQ. The CDR3 protein is CASSATRTSGGAFSSDTQYF. CDR3 DNA sequence: TGCGCCAGCAGCGCTACCAGGACTAGCGGGGGGGCCTTTTCATCCGATACGCAGTATTTT.

This clone showed up just once. V is TRBV28 and J is TRBJ2-1, with 11 bases lining up with TRBD2. This CDR3 region has 15 residues. Per germline, CDR1 MDHEN and CDR2 SYDVKM. V trimming: 7 bases; J trimming: 5 bases; junction bases outside the gene matches: 7. CDR3 residues: CASNKPGLADNEQFF. CDR3 in DNA: TGTGCCAGCAATAAACCGGGACTAGCGGACAATGAGCAGTTCTTC.

The chain is built from TRBV24-1 and TRBJ2-6; a weak D match, TRBD1 (6 bases). The V gene's germline CDR1 is KGHDR and CDR2 SFDVKD. CDR3 length equals 16 residues. Trimming stripped 6 bases from V and 1 base from J, with 12 bases between. In DNA, the CDR3 is TGTGCCACCAGTAATAACAGGGTGTCTGGGGCCAACGTCCTGACTTTC. Residues: CATSNNRVSGANVLTF.

The rearrangement links TRBV24-1 to TRBJ2-3; 8 bases are shared with TRBD1. The CDR3 has 16 amino acids. The J segment lost 4 bases and the V segment lost 4 bases, leaving 9 bases of the junction unmatched. CDR1 and CDR2 (germline): KGHDR, SFDVKD. The CDR3 loop is CATSDPGDRRPDTQYF. DNA for the CDR3: TGTGCCACCAGTGACCCCGGGGACAGGAGGCCAGATACGCAGTATTTT.

The table lists this clone with many counts. The chain recombines TRBV28 with TRBJ2-7; TRBD1 is a possible D gene (6 bases). CDR3 size: 15 residues. Trimming took off 8 bases at V and 0 bases at J, with 17 bases between the two ends. Germline V gene sequence: CDR1 MDHEN, CDR2 SYDVKM. The CDR3 DNA is TGTGCCAGCGATGATGGGGGCTTTAGCTCCTACGAGCAGTACTTC. It encodes CASDDGGFSSYEQYF.

The genes are TRBV15 and TRBJ2-1; maybe TRBD2 (5 bases). Germline V gives CDR1 LNHNV, CDR2 YYDKDF (reference sequence). The CDR3 length is 15 residues. Trimming removed 1 base at V and 4 bases at J, with 11 bases between. The CDR3 sequence: CATSRAAGYYNEQFF. The CDR3 bases are TGTGCCACCAGCAGAGCTGCGGGCTATTACAATGAGCAGTTCTTC.

Of note for this clone: Different DNA sequences within this sample yield the same CDR3. The chain employs TRBV18 and TRBJ1-6, with 11 positions matching TRBD1. Trimming removed 3 bases from V and 8 bases from J; junction bases left unmatched: 0. This CDR3 has 14 amino acids. The germline V gene encodes CDR1 KGHSH and CDR2 LQKENI. The CDR3 loop reads CASSPGQGDSPLHF. CDR3 bases: TGTGCCAGCTCACCGGGACAGGGGGATTCACCCCTCCACTTT.

This chain joins TRBV7-8 and TRBJ2-2, with D possibly TRBD2 on 8 matching bases. This CDR3 region has 17 residues. Germline assignment: CDR1 SGHVS and CDR2 FQNEAQ. Trimming shortened V by 5 bases and J by 3 bases, and 19 bases separated the two germline ends. DNA for the CDR3: TGTGCCAGCAGCCCCCGGGAGGGGGCAATGTACACCGGGGAGCTGTTTTTT. Translating it yields CASSPREGAMYTGELFF.

The chain links TRBV6-5 to TRBJ2-1; TRBD1 aligns across 11 bases. The CDR3 sequence is 16 residues long. V shed 4 bases and J 7 bases; nucleotides not matched to a gene: 9. CDR1 is MNHEY and CDR2 is SVGAGI in the germline V gene. The CDR3 DNA sequence: TGTGCCAGCAGTTGGCCCGGACAGGGGGCGAATAATGAGCAGTTCTTC. Translation gives CASSWPGQGANNEQFF.

The V call is TRBV6-6, the J call TRBJ2-3, with D perhaps matching TRBD1 (5 bases). The V end was cut by 2 bases, the J end by 4 bases, with 7 bases between. CDR3 length equals 13 residues. Per the germline V gene, CDR1 is MNHNY and CDR2 is SVGAGI (reference sequence). As DNA, the CDR3 is TGTGCCAGCAGTTACGGCAGGGCAGATACGCAGTATTTT. Protein: CASSYGRADTQYF.

The chain carries TRBV7-9 and TRBJ1-4; no clear D. The V gene's germline CDR1 is SEHNR and CDR2 FQNEAQ (reference sequence). The CDR3 extends over 15 amino acids. The V gene lost 4 bases and the J gene lost 4 bases, with 13 bases spanning the gap. This CDR3 is CASSSFSAVNEKLFF. The CDR3 bases are TGTGCCAGCAGCTCCTTCTCGGCGGTTAATGAAAAACTGTTTTTT.

The chain joins TRBV7-3 to TRBJ2-1, with D possibly matching TRBD1 (5 bases). The length of the CDR3 is 17 residues. Germline V lookup: CDR1 SGHTA, CDR2 FQGTGA. V was clipped by 5 bases and J by 0 bases, with 17 bases between them. The CDR3 spells CASSPVGLVDSYNEQFF. The CDR3 nucleotides read TGTGCCAGCAGCCCGGTGGGGCTAGTCGACTCCTACAATGAGCAGTTCTTC.

The gene calls are TRBV5-1 and TRBJ2-3, with D possibly matching TRBD2 (6 bases). This CDR3 has 15 residues. Trimming left V 4 bases short and J 1 base short, with 13 bases between. Germline CDR1 reads SGHRS; CDR2 reads YFSETQ. The CDR3, as DNA: TGCGCCAGCAGCCCACTAGGGACTGGCACAGATACGCAGTATTTT. Its translation: CASSPLGTGTDTQYF.

As to this clone: In the same sample, other DNA sequences code for this CDR3. The chain employs TRBV5-1 and TRBJ1-2; 7 bases agree with TRBD1. Germline lookup yields CDR1 SGHRS and CDR2 YFSETQ. The CDR3 runs 14 residues. With V trimmed by 0 bases and J by 2 bases, 1 base remained unmatched. CDR3 protein: CASSLDRGNYGYTF. For the CDR3, the DNA is TGCGCCAGCAGCTTGGACAGGGGAAACTATGGCTACACCTTC.

The chain combines TRBV7-6 with TRBJ1-5, with D tentatively TRBD1 (5 bases). The CDR3 extends over 15 amino acids. Trimming took off 4 bases at V and 0 bases at J, with 10 bases between the two ends. Germline V gives CDR1 SGHVS, CDR2 FNYEAQ. The CDR3: CASSSTAYSNQPQHF. The CDR3 bases are TGTGCCAGCAGCTCGACAGCTTATAGCAATCAGCCCCAGCATTTT.

The chain couples TRBV28 to TRBJ1-4; D ambiguous. Trimming removed 7 bases at V and 5 bases at J, with 17 bases between. This CDR3 spans 15 amino acids. Germline assignment: CDR1 MDHEN and CDR2 SYDVKM. CDR3 coding DNA: TGTGCCAGCACCCTGGCCTCCACCAGAAATGAAAAACTGTTTTTT. It codes for CASTLASTRNEKLFF.

The V and J genes are TRBV28 and TRBJ2-5, with 8 bases identical to TRBD1. V lost 5 bases and J lost 5; bases outside the gene matches: 16. CDR1 MDHEN and CDR2 SYDVKM come from the germline V gene. The CDR3 covers 17 residues. The CDR3 region has the DNA TGTGCCAGCAGTCCTCCTCTGAATCTGGACAGGGCCGAGACCCAGTACTTC. It translates to CASSPPLNLDRAETQYF.